This T cell receptor beta chain was documented in a study of vaccination effects on CD4 cells after COVID-19. Across the whole study: Samples from a couple of convalescent patients were given 16 days and one week before vaccination.

Study-wide findings and caveats: For convalescents, most of the spike-reactive clones seen post-vaccine were new vaccine-induced clones.

The CDR3 is 16 residues long. V shed 6 bases, J shed 0 bases, and the junction held 8 bases outside the gene matches. Germline V CDR1 and CDR2: MNHEY, SVGEGT. Pools of viral peptides were used by the ViraFEST assay to expand antigen-specific CD4+ T cells ahead of sequencing. Investigators separated out CD4+ T cells once around nine days of culture had passed. The person's infection with SARS-CoV-2, confirmed by PCR, took place between March and December 2020. Wells containing two million PBMC each were cultured with roughly 10 IU/ml IL-2 and 8.5 to 10 ug/ml peptides. Half-medium exchanges with IL-2 medium took place on days 3 and 7. The protocol was immunoSEQ multiplex PCR, while the TCRdb copy is restricted to in-frame clones and leaves out a portion. The sample has about 22,000 clones, around 75% seen once; the top ten hold over 35%. With respect to this clone: Its antigen remains unknown.

The chain is built from TRBV6-2 or TRBV6-3 and TRBJ2-3; 8 bases match TRBD2. Source: CD4+ T cells from PBMCs cultured with a peptide pool, taken before COVID-19 vaccination. The clonotype originates from a human donor who had a prior SARS-CoV-2 infection. This CDR3 is CASSQLAGLSTDTQYF. In DNA, the CDR3 is TGTGCCAGCAGCCAATTAGCGGGATTAAGCACAGATACGCAGTATTTT.